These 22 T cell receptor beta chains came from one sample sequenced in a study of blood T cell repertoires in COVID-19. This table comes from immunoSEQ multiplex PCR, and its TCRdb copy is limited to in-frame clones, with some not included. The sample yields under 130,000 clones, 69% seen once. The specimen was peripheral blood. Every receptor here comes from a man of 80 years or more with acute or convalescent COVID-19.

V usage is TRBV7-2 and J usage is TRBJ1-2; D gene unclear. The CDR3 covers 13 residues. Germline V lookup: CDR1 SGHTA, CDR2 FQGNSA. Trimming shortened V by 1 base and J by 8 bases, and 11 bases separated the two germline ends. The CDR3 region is CASSLVSREGYTF. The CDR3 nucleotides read TGTGCCAGCAGCTTAGTTTCGAGGGAGGGCTACACCTTC.

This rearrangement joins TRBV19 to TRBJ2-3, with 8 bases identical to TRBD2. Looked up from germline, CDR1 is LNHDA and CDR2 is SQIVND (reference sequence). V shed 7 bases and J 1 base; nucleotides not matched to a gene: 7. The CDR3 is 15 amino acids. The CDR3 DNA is TGTGCCAGTACAGCGGGAGCCCCGGGCACAGATACGCAGTATTTT. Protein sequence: CASTAGAPGTDTQYF.

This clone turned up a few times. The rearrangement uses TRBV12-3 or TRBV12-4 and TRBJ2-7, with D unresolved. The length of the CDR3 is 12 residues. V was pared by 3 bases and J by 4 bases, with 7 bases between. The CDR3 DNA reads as TGTGCCAGCAGTTTTTCCCAATACGAGCAGTACTTC. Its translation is CASSFSQYEQYF.

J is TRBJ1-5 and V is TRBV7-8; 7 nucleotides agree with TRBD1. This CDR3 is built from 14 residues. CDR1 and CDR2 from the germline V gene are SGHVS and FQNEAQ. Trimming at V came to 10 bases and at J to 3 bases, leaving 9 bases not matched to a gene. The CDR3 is CATSTGPSNQPQHF. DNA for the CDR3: TGTGCCACCTCGACAGGGCCCTCCAATCAGCCCCAGCATTTT.

The CDR3 DNA follows: TGTGCCAGCAGCAAAGGACTAGCGGGAGTAGATACGCAGTATTTT. Amino acids: CASSKGLAGVDTQYF. V is TRBV3-1 (or the pseudogene TRBV3-2) and J is TRBJ2-3; 13 bases line up with TRBD2. CDR1 is LGHDT and CDR2 is YNNKEL in the germline V gene (reference sequence). CDR3 length: 15 residues. V gave up 5 bases and J gave up 5 bases; unmatched junction bases: 4.

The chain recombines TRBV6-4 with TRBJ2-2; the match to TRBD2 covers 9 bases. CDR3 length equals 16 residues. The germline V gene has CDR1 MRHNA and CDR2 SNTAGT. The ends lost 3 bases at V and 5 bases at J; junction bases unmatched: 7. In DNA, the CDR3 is TGTGCCAGCAGTGAACGAGCGGGAGGTCGGACCGGGGAGCTGTTTTTT. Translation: CASSERAGGRTGELFF.

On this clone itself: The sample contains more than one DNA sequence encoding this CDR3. The DNA of the CDR3 is TGTGCCAGCTCACCAGCAGGGTGGTCCTACAATGAGCAGTTCTTC. Residues: CASSPAGWSYNEQFF. This sequence joins TRBV18 and TRBJ2-1; D may be TRBD1 (5 bases). Germline loops: CDR1 KGHSH, CDR2 LQKENI. The ends were cut back, 2 bases at V and 1 base at J, with 9 bases in the middle. The CDR3 covers 15 residues. Complete variable domain (other parts from reference TRBV18 and TRBJ2-1): NAGVMQNPRHLVRRRGQEARLRCSPMKGHSHVYWYRQLPEEGLKFMVYLQKENIIDESGMPKERFSAEFPKEGPSILRIQQVVRGDSAAYFCASSPAGWSYNEQFFGPGTRLTVL.

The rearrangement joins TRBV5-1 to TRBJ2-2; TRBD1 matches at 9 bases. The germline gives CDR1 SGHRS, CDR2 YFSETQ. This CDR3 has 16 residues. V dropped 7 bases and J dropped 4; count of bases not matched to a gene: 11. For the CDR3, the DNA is TGCGCCAGCCGTTCCGGACAGGGGCGAGGCACCGGGGAGCTGTTTTTT. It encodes CASRSGQGRGTGELFF.

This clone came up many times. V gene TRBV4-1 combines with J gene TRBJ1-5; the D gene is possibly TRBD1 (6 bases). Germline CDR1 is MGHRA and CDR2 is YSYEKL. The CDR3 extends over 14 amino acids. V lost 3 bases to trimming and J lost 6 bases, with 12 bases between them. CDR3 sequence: CASSHTGSGQPQHF. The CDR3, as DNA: TGCGCCAGCAGCCATACAGGGTCGGGTCAGCCCCAGCATTTT.

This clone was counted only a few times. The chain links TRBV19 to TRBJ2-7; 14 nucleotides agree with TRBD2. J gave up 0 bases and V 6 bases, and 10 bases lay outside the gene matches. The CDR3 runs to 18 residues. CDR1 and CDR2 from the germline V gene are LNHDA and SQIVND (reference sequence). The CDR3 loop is CASSRFAGTSGSSYEQYF. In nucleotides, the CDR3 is TGTGCCAGTAGCCGCTTTGCCGGGACTAGCGGGAGCTCCTACGAGCAGTACTTC.

The CDR3 region is CASSPTGGTSYNEQFF. The CDR3 DNA follows: TGTGCCAGCAGCCCAACAGGGGGCACCTCCTACAATGAGCAGTTCTTC. J is TRBJ2-1 and V is TRBV9; 9 bases line up with TRBD1. The V segment lost 4 bases and the J segment 0 bases; nucleotides outside the gene matches: 5. CDR1 is SGDLS and CDR2 is YYNGEE in the germline V gene. The CDR3 spans 16 residues.

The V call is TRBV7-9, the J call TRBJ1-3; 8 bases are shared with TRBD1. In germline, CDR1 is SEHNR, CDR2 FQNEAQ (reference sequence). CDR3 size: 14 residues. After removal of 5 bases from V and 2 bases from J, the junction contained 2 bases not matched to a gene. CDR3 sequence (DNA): TGTGCCAGCAGCAGACAGGGGACTGGAAACACCATATATTTT. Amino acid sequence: CASSRQGTGNTIYF.

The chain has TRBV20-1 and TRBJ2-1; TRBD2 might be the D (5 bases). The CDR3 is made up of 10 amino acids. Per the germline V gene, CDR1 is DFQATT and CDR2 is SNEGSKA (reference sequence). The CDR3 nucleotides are TGCAGGGCACTCGGGGATGAGCAGTTCTTC. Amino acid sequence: CRALGDEQFF.

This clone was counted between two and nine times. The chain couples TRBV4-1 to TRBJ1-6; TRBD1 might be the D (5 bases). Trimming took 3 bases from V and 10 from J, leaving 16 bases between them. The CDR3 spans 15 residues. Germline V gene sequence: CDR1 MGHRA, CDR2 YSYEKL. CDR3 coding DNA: TGCGCCAGCAGCCAGGAGGTGGGGGGTAGATCACCCCTCCACTTT. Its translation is CASSQEVGGRSPLHF.

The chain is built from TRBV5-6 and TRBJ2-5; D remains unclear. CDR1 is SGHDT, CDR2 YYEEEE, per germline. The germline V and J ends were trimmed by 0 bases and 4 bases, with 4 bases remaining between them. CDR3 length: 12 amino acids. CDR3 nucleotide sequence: TGTGCCAGCAGCTTGGCGCGAGAGACCCAGTACTTC. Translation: CASSLARETQYF.

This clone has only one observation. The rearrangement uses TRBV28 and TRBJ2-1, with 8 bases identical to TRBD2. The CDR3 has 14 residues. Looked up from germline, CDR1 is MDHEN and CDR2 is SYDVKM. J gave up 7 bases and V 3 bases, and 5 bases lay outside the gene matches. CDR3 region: CASSFPAGANEQFF. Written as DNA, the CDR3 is TGTGCCAGCAGTTTCCCAGCGGGGGCTAATGAGCAGTTCTTC.

The CDR3 spells CASRDRDNEQFF. CDR3 sequence (DNA): TGTGCCAGTAGGGACAGGGACAATGAGCAGTTCTTC. V is TRBV19 and J is TRBJ2-1, with 8 bases that match TRBD1. The CDR3 is 12 residues long. Germline V gene sequence: CDR1 LNHDA, CDR2 SQIVND (reference sequence). V lost 6 bases and J lost 5; bases outside the gene matches: 0.

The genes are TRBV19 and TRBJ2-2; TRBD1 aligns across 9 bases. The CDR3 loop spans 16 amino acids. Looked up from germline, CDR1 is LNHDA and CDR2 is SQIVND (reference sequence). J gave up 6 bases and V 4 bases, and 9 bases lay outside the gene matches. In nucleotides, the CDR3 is TGTGCCAGTAGTAGAGGGACAGGGTTCGCATCCGGGGAGCTGTTTTTT. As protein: CASSRGTGFASGELFF.

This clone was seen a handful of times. The CDR3 region has the DNA TGTGCCTGGAGTGTATCCCTACGACAGGGCAAGGGCTACACCTTC. It encodes CAWSVSLRQGKGYTF. The chain carries TRBV30 and TRBJ1-2; 7 bases match TRBD1. V was pared by 0 bases and J by 8 bases, with 12 bases of the junction left unmatched. Per the germline V gene, CDR1 is GTSNPN and CDR2 is SVGIG (reference sequence). The CDR3 contains 15 residues.

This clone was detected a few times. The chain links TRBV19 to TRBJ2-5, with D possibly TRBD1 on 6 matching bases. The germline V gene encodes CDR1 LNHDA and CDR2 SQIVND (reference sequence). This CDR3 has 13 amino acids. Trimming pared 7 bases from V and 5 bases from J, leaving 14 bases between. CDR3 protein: CASNTGFGETQYF. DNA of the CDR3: TGTGCCAGTAATACAGGGTTTGGGGAGACCCAGTACTTC.

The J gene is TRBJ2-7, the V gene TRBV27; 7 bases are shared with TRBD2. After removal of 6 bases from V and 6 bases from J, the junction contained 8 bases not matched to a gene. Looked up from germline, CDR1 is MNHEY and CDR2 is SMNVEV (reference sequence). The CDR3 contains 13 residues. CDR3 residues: CASRGGLPPEQYF. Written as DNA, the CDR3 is TGTGCCAGCAGGGGGGGACTACCTCCCGAGCAGTACTTC.

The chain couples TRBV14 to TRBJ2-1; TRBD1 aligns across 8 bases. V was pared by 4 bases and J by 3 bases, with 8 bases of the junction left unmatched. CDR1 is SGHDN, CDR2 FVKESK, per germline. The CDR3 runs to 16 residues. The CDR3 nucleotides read TGTGCCAGCAGCCCTCAGACAGGGGACTTCTACAATGAGCAGTTCTTC. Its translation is CASSPQTGDFYNEQFF.